A selection of T cell receptor beta chains follows, all from one sample in a study of T cell repertoires in cytomegalovirus infection. TCRdb analysed the reads with MiXCR anew, one entry per CDR3 protein. Here the sample spans some 200,000 distinct CDR3 sequences, 30% to 45% being singletons. These receptors are not linked to any known antigen. This specimen was CD8+ T cells from cultured PBMCs, taken from culture after CMV antigen stimulation. The receptors derive from a human donor in good health (CMV status not recorded). Some clones in this sample may be carry-over from other donors' samples. CDR3s include the opening cysteine and the closing phenylalanine or tryptophan. The D gene is left open where the match is weak. Size values are once, few and many counts, or a class for expanded clones, and some rows have none.

V gene,D gene,clone size,J gene,CDR3 protein,CDR3 DNA
TRBV5-1,NA,NA,TRBJ1-1,CASTFLERGMNTEAFF,TGCGCCAGCACCTTTCTGGAAAGGGGGATGAACACTGAAGCTTTCTTT
TRBV11-3,TRBD1,few,TRBJ2-1,CASSLNPGGHEQFF,TGTGCCAGCAGCTTAAATCCAGGGGGCCATGAGCAGTTCTTC
TRBV19,TRBD1,NA,TRBJ2-7,CASTAGTGSYEQYF,TGTGCCAGTACCGCCGGGACAGGATCCTACGAGCAGTACTTC
TRBV12-3/TRBV12-4,NA,few,TRBJ1-6,CASSLGASPLHF,TGTGCCAGCAGTTTAGGGGCCTCACCCCTCCACTTT
TRBV20-1,TRBD2,few,TRBJ2-7,CSARGLAGRTYEQYF,TGCAGTGCTAGAGGACTAGCGGGGCGGACCTACGAGCAGTACTTC
TRBV11-2,TRBD1,few,TRBJ2-1,CASSLRWDRDYNEQFF,TGTGCCAGCAGCCTTAGGTGGGACAGGGACTACAATGAGCAGTTCTTC
TRBV6-8,TRBD2,NA,TRBJ2-1,CASSPRGGVNEQFF,TGTGCCAGCAGTCCCCGGGGGGGGGTCAATGAGCAGTTCTTC
TRBV25-1,TRBD1,few,TRBJ1-2,CASFGQGYGYTF,TGTGCCAGCTTCGGACAGGGTTACGGCTACACCTTC
TRBV10-3,TRBD2,few,TRBJ2-7,CAISSGLAGAEQYF,TGTGCCATCAGTTCCGGACTAGCGGGGGCCGAGCAGTACTTC
TRBV7-4,TRBD1,NA,TRBJ1-1,CASSPRTGGAEAFF,TGTGCCAGCAGCCCCAGGACAGGGGGCGCTGAAGCTTTCTTT
TRBV7-2,NA,few,TRBJ1-4,CASSLGSLGWGDEKLFF,TGTGCCAGCAGCTTAGGGTCTTTGGGCTGGGGGGATGAAAAACTGTTTTTT
TRBV7-2,NA,medium-sized,TRBJ2-2,CASSLVRTENTGELFF,TGTGCCAGCAGCTTAGTTAGGACGGAGAACACCGGGGAGCTGTTTTTT
TRBV7-6,TRBD2,NA,TRBJ2-2,CASSQGLAGGPWTGELFF,TGTGCCAGCAGCCAGGGACTAGCGGGGGGGCCGTGGACCGGGGAGCTGTTTTTT
TRBV11-2,NA,medium-sized,TRBJ1-1,CASSLRHSNTEAFF,TGTGCCAGCAGCTTACGTCACTCGAACACTGAAGCTTTCTTT
TRBV7-9,NA,NA,TRBJ1-2,CASSPPEANYGYTF,TGTGCCAGCAGCCCTCCGGAAGCTAACTATGGCTACACCTTC